The rows below give T cell receptor beta chains drawn from one sample of a study of T cells in Graves' hyperthyroidism and ophthalmopathy. TCRdb processed the multiplex PCR reads anew with MiXCR; each CDR3 protein has one entry. The sample records 500,000 to 550,000 distinct CDR3 sequences, roughly 20% being singletons. What was sequenced was blood. The receptors originated from a man aged 18 to 30 with Graves' hyperthyroidism. CDR3s include the opening cysteine and the closing phenylalanine or tryptophan. A D gene is named only where the DNA matches it firmly. Not every row has a clone size; where given, it reads once, few, many or a size class.

v_call	clone_size	d_call	j_call	cdr3_aa	cdr3_nt
TRBV19	many	-	TRBJ2-2	CASKLMSSLDGGELFF	TGTGCCAGTAAATTGATGTCCAGCCTTGACGGCGGGGAGCTGTTTTTT
TRBV2	few	-	TRBJ2-5	CASSEALGSLGTQYF	TGTGCCAGCAGTGAAGCGCTTGGATCCCTTGGGACCCAGTACTTC
TRBV18	-	TRBD1	TRBJ1-1	CASSPLTGQRNTEAFF	TGTGCCAGCTCACCTTTGACAGGGCAGCGGAACACTGAAGCTTTCTTT
TRBV11-1	many	-	TRBJ2-4	CASSLWQENIQYF	TGTGCCAGCAGCTTATGGCAAGAAAACATTCAGTACTTC
TRBV6-1	-	-	TRBJ2-2	CASSPLRWRAGTGELSF	TGTGCCAGCAGCCCCCTCAGGTGGAGGGCGGGCACCGGGGAGCTGTCTTTT
TRBV12-3/TRBV12-4	few	TRBD1	TRBJ1-6	CASSLRGESPLHF	TGTGCCAGCAGCCTCAGGGGGGAGTCACCCCTCCACTTT
TRBV15	many	-	TRBJ1-1	CATSVSPVTYTEAFF	TGTGCCACCAGCGTCAGCCCCGTTACCTACACTGAAGCTTTCTTT
TRBV2	few	-	TRBJ2-7	CASSERRGRVSGSYEQYF	TGTGCCAGCAGTGAAAGACGCGGGCGGGTATCGGGCTCCTACGAGCAGTACTTC
TRBV4-1	few	-	TRBJ1-5	CASSQPTQGQRSQPQHF	TGCGCCAGCAGCCAACCCACACAGGGTCAAAGGAGTCAGCCCCAGCATTTT
TRBV6-1	many	-	TRBJ2-5	CASSEKGPVLQETQYF	TGTGCCAGCAGTGAAAAGGGGCCGGTGCTCCAAGAGACCCAGTACTTC
TRBV6-5	many	-	TRBJ2-7	CASSYSGTPNGGQYF	TGTGCCAGCAGTTACTCCGGGACACCAAACGGTGGGCAGTACTTC
TRBV10-3	-	-	TRBJ1-2	CAIRGRGVDGYTF	TGTGCCATCAGAGGCAGGGGCGTGGATGGCTACACCTTC
TRBV20-1	few	-	TRBJ2-5	CSARAPGGEETQYF	TGCAGTGCTAGAGCCCCCGGAGGGGAAGAGACCCAGTACTTC
TRBV14	few	-	TRBJ2-7	CASSPKKNPRPTYEQYF	TGTGCCAGCAGCCCCAAGAAAAACCCCAGGCCTACCTACGAGCAGTACTTC
TRBV27	many	TRBD2	TRBJ2-7	CASSLRAGGIYEQYF	TGTGCCAGCAGTTTGCGAGCGGGGGGGATCTACGAGCAGTACTTC
TRBV20-1	once	TRBD1	TRBJ2-5	CSARGGGPWETQYF	TGCAGTGCTAGAGGAGGGGGCCCTTGGGAGACCCAGTACTTC
TRBV7-6	few	TRBD1	TRBJ1-1	CASSHQYRGGTEAFF	TGTGCCAGCAGCCATCAGTACAGGGGTGGGACTGAAGCTTTCTTT
TRBV6-1	-	-	TRBJ1-1	CASMEAGADTEAFF	TGTGCCAGCATGGAGGCAGGGGCCGACACTGAAGCTTTCTTT
TRBV20-1	many	-	TRBJ2-2	CSASIRTYTGELFF	TGCAGTGCTAGTATCCGGACCTACACCGGGGAGCTGTTTTTT
TRBV13	many	-	TRBJ2-7	CASSLGVLREQYF	TGTGCCAGCAGCTTAGGAGTATTGAGGGAGCAGTACTTC
TRBV6-1	many	-	TRBJ1-3	CASSDGISGNTIYF	TGTGCCAGCTCGGACGGGATCTCTGGAAACACCATATATTTT
TRBV19	many	TRBD1	TRBJ1-6	CASSEDRPNSPLHF	TGTGCCAGTAGTGAGGACAGGCCTAATTCACCCCTCCACTTT
TRBV18	-	-	TRBJ1-5	CASSPGRESYQPQHF	TGTGCCAGCTCACCAGGGAGGGAAAGTTATCAGCCCCAGCATTTT
TRBV6-2/TRBV6-3	many	TRBD2	TRBJ2-5	CASSYQRGGWETQYF	TGTGCCAGCAGTTACCAGCGGGGGGGCTGGGAGACCCAGTACTTC
TRBV12-3/TRBV12-4	-	-	TRBJ1-5	CASSWGGGDNQPQHF	TGTGCCAGCAGCTGGGGGGGGGGGGACAATCAGCCCCAGCATTTT